The 24 T cell receptor beta chains listed next were all sequenced from one sample in a study of technical replicates of blood from several donors. Assay used: immunoSEQ multiplex PCR; TCRdb lists only in-frame clones, some missing. The sample records roughly 74,000 clones, around nine tenths being singletons. Source material: T cells isolated from PBMCs. These receptors all stem from a human donor in good health.

The J gene is TRBJ1-1, the V gene TRBV11-2; D is undetermined. Germline CDR1 SGHAT, CDR2 FQNNGV. V lost 5 bases and J 5 bases, leaving 12 bases between the germline ends. The CDR3 extends over 13 amino acids. The DNA of the CDR3 is TGTGCCAGCAGCCTGAGGCCGGCGACTGAAGCTTTCTTT. Amino acids: CASSLRPATEAFF.

This clone was picked up one time. This rearrangement joins TRBV30 to TRBJ2-2; D possibly corresponds to TRBD1 (6 bases). V shed 3 bases and J shed 5 bases, with 10 bases lying between them. The germline V gene encodes CDR1 GTSNPN and CDR2 SVGIG (reference sequence). This CDR3 has 13 residues. The DNA of the CDR3 is TGTGCCTGGAGGGTACAGGGAACCGGGGAGCTGTTTTTT. It is translated as CAWRVQGTGELFF.

This sequence joins TRBV5-6 and TRBJ1-2; TRBD1 matches 8 bases. Germline V gene data show CDR1 as SGHDT and CDR2 as YYEEEE. The V and J ends lost 3 bases and 8 bases, in that order; junction bases with no gene match: 15. This CDR3 has 16 amino acids. CDR3 coding DNA: TGTGCCAGCAGCTCACGGAAACAGGGGGAAATTGGAGGCTACACCTTC. Amino acids: CASSSRKQGEIGGYTF.

This clone appeared a single time. CDR3 sequence: CASSELGTQYF. The CDR3 bases are TGTGCCAGCAGTGAACTCGGGACCCAGTACTTC. The V call is TRBV25-1, the J call TRBJ2-5; no reliable D call. The CDR3 covers 11 residues. Germline V gives CDR1 MGHDK, CDR2 SYGVNS. The germline V and J ends were trimmed by 2 bases and 7 bases, with 5 bases remaining between them.

The CDR3 DNA is TGTGCCAGCAGTCAAAACAGGGGACTGGACTACGAGCAGTACTTC. Protein: CASSQNRGLDYEQYF. This chain connects TRBV6-6 to TRBJ2-7, with D possibly matching TRBD1 (7 bases). CDR1 and CDR2 from the germline V gene are MNHNY and SVGAGI (reference sequence). The CDR3 spans 15 residues. Trimming pared 5 bases from V and 3 bases from J, leaving 17 bases between.

The chain couples TRBV7-6 to TRBJ2-1; 8 nucleotides match TRBD1. The trim removed 0 bases at V and 6 bases at J, leaving 7 bases unmatched. Germline-derived CDR1 and CDR2 are SGHVS and FNYEAQ. The length of the CDR3 is 16 residues. The CDR3 nucleotides are TGTGCCAGCAGCTTAGCTCGCCCGGACAGGGTCAATGAGCAGTTCTTC. It is translated as CASSLARPDRVNEQFF.

This clone has only a few counts. This chain connects TRBV30 to TRBJ1-1, with unresolved D. Looked up from germline, CDR1 is GTSNPN and CDR2 is SVGIG (reference sequence). V lost 4 bases and J lost 1, with 10 bases in between. CDR3 size: 13 residues. CDR3 DNA: TGTGCCTGGAATTTCCCAGAGAACACTGAAGCTTTCTTT. This sequence encodes CAWNFPENTEAFF.

This clone was seen only once. This chain connects TRBV18 to TRBJ2-5, with D possibly TRBD2 on 5 matching bases. The V end lost 0 bases, the J end lost 1 base, and 6 bases lay between the germline ends. The CDR3 sequence is 14 residues long. Looked up from germline, CDR1 is KGHSH and CDR2 is LQKENI. For the CDR3, the DNA is TGTGCCAGCTCACCACCAGCGGCCCAAGAGACCCAGTACTTC. It is translated as CASSPPAAQETQYF.

V is TRBV28 and J is TRBJ1-4, with 7 bases that match TRBD1. CDR3 length: 15 residues. CDR1 MDHEN and CDR2 SYDVKM come from the germline V gene. Trimming cost V 6 bases and J 5 bases; bases outside gene matches: 9. The CDR3 region has the DNA TGTGCCAGCAGCCTTGCCCCAGGGGGGAATGAAAAACTGTTTTTT. Its translation: CASSLAPGGNEKLFF.

The chain couples TRBV6-5 to TRBJ2-2; 7 nucleotides align to TRBD1. Germline values: CDR1 MNHEY, CDR2 SVGAGI. Trimming took 6 bases from V and 3 from J; bases not matched to a gene: 4. The CDR3 runs 14 residues. Here the CDR3 DNA reads TGTGCCAGCAGAGGGGGCGTGGACACCGGGGAGCTGTTTTTT. It translates to CASRGGVDTGELFF.

This sequence joins TRBV27 and TRBJ2-2; 7 nucleotides align to TRBD2. The CDR3 extends over 17 amino acids. CDR1 is MNHEY, CDR2 SMNVEV, per germline (reference sequence). The ends lost 5 bases at V and 6 bases at J; junction bases unmatched: 15. CDR3 protein: CASSLALGGRHAGELFF. The CDR3 coding sequence is TGTGCCAGCAGTCTCGCCTTGGGGGGGAGGCACGCCGGGGAGCTGTTTTTT.

The chain has TRBV14 and TRBJ2-2, with a possible D match to TRBD1 (6 bases). Germline CDR1 SGHDN, CDR2 FVKESK. Trimming took 0 bases from V and 6 from J, leaving 11 bases between them. The CDR3 runs 15 residues. The CDR3 nucleotides read TGTGCCAGCAGCCAAGATCGGAACAGGGCCGGGGAGCTGTTTTTT. This gives the protein CASSQDRNRAGELFF.

This sequence joins TRBV29-1 and TRBJ1-1; D call uncertain. The CDR3 is 13 residues long. Germline assignment: CDR1 SQVTM and CDR2 ANQGSEA. Trimming cost V 2 bases and J 0 bases, with 7 bases left between them. The DNA of the CDR3 is TGCAGCGTTGAAACAGCCATGAACACTGAAGCTTTCTTT. Its translation is CSVETAMNTEAFF.

This clone was counted a few times. V and J are TRBV27 and TRBJ1-1; 8 bases line up with TRBD1. V dropped 0 bases and J dropped 2; count of bases not matched to a gene: 5. Germline values: CDR1 MNHEY, CDR2 SMNVEV (reference sequence). This CDR3 comprises 16 residues. CDR3 coding DNA: TGTGCCAGCAGTTTATCTCGACAGGGGAGTAACACTGAAGCTTTCTTT. Translated, it gives CASSLSRQGSNTEAFF.

V usage is TRBV5-6 and J usage is TRBJ2-1; the match to TRBD2 covers 7 bases. This CDR3 contains 15 residues. The germline V gene has CDR1 SGHDT and CDR2 YYEEEE. With 2 bases clipped from V and 1 base from J, the junction kept 3 bases outside the gene matches. CDR3 in amino acids: CASSFGLVSYNEQFF. DNA for the CDR3: TGTGCCAGCAGCTTTGGACTAGTTTCCTACAATGAGCAGTTCTTC.

The genes are TRBV27 and TRBJ2-2; D is perhaps TRBD1 (5 bases). Germline V gene lookup returns CDR1 MNHEY and CDR2 SMNVEV (reference sequence). The CDR3 sequence is 13 residues long. V gave up 0 bases and J gave up 6 bases, with 5 bases separating them. The CDR3 region is CASSLSGAGELFF. For the CDR3, the DNA is TGTGCCAGCAGTTTATCAGGGGCCGGGGAGCTGTTTTTT.

V is TRBV27 and J is TRBJ1-2, with TRBD1 as a possible D gene (6 bases). Germline-derived CDR1 and CDR2 are MNHEY and SMNVEV (reference sequence). The CDR3 covers 14 residues. V lost 2 bases and J 5 bases, leaving 12 bases between the germline ends. DNA of the CDR3: TGTGCCAGCAGTTTAGGGGGCGCAGCGTATGGCTACACCTTC. Its translation: CASSLGGAAYGYTF.

The V and J genes are TRBV9 and TRBJ2-7; 7 bases agree with TRBD2. This CDR3 spans 15 amino acids. V was pared by 0 bases and J by 1 base, with 4 bases of the junction left unmatched. Germline V lookup: CDR1 SGDLS, CDR2 YYNGEE. The DNA of the CDR3 is TGTGCCAGCAGCGTAGAGGGCGGGGGATCCTACGAGCAGTACTTC. Protein product: CASSVEGGGSYEQYF.

This clone was detected only a few times. V and J are TRBV6-5 and TRBJ1-5; D not certain. The germline gives CDR1 MNHEY, CDR2 SVGAGI. The V and J ends lost 7 bases and 4 bases respectively, with 11 bases between them. CDR3 length: 13 residues. The CDR3 sequence is CASTDNWNQPQHF. DNA for the CDR3: TGTGCCAGCACCGACAACTGGAATCAGCCCCAGCATTTT.

This rearrangement joins TRBV30 to TRBJ1-1; 7 nucleotides match TRBD1. CDR1 is GTSNPN, CDR2 SVGIG, per germline (reference sequence). The CDR3 consists of 15 residues. V shed 5 bases and J 5 bases; nucleotides not matched to a gene: 14. DNA of the CDR3: TGTGCCTGGGTTCTCGCACAGGGGTGGAAAACTGAAGCTTTCTTT. It encodes CAWVLAQGWKTEAFF.

The CDR3 DNA sequence: TGTGCCAGCAGCTTAGGGAGGACCACCTACAATGAGCAGTTCTTC. Translated, it gives CASSLGRTTYNEQFF. This rearrangement joins TRBV7-2 to TRBJ2-1; tentatively, D is TRBD2 (5 bases). CDR3 size: 15 residues. Trimming removed 1 base from V and 2 bases from J, with 9 bases in between. Germline-derived CDR1 and CDR2 are SGHTA and FQGNSA.

The gene calls are TRBV5-6 and TRBJ2-5, with 8 bases fitting TRBD1. This CDR3 spans 12 amino acids. CDR1 and CDR2 (germline): SGHDT, YYEEEE. V gave up 8 bases and J gave up 5 bases; unmatched junction bases: 5. The CDR3 here is CASLGQEETQYF. The CDR3 DNA follows: TGTGCCAGTCTGGGACAGGAGGAGACCCAGTACTTC.

The DNA for the CDR3 is TGTGCCAGCAGCCACAAGCAGGGGTGGGTCCCAGATACGCAGTATTTT. Its protein is CASSHKQGWVPDTQYF. The gene calls are TRBV7-3 and TRBJ2-3, with TRBD1 as a possible D gene (6 bases). The V end was cut by 5 bases, the J end by 4 bases, with 19 bases between. This CDR3 is 16 amino acids long. The germline gives CDR1 SGHTA, CDR2 FQGTGA. Together with reference TRBV7-3 and TRBJ2-3, the CDR3 gives the full variable domain: GAGVSQTPSNKVTEKGKYVELRCDPISGHTALYWYRQSLGQGPEFLIYFQGTGAADDSGLPNDRFFAVRPEGSVSTLKIQRTERGDSAVYLCASSHKQGWVPDTQYFGPGTRLTVL.

This clone has just a few counts. The rearrangement uses TRBV7-8 and TRBJ1-2; TRBD1 matches 9 bases. Germline V gene sequence: CDR1 SGHVS, CDR2 FQNEAQ. Losses at the gene ends were 5 bases for V and 3 bases for J; bases not matched to a gene: 7. This CDR3 comprises 15 residues. The DNA for the CDR3 is TGTGCCAGCAGCGGGGGACAGGGTGGGGACTATGGCTACACCTTC. It encodes CASSGGQGGDYGYTF.